The 15 T cell receptor beta chains in this list originate from one sample, sequenced in a study of beta chain features in type 1 diabetes. General study results and limits: In all four CD4+ subsets, TCRB CDR3 length was significantly, moderately reduced in type 1 diabetes.

Every isolated RNA sample was fully reverse transcribed, so sequencing captured expressed TCRB transcripts. TCRdb's table, derived via immunoSEQ multiplex PCR, lists solely in-frame clones and lacks some. In the table there are about 340,000 clones, roughly 14% of which are singletons. Which antigens these TCRs recognize remains unknown. The specimen sequenced was naive CD4+ T cells from blood. All receptors come from a woman between 18 and 29 years old with type 1 diabetes.

This clone was seen a few times. The genes are TRBV25-1 and TRBJ2-5, with D maybe TRBD2 (5 bases). CDR1 and CDR2 (germline): MGHDK, SYGVNS. Trimming removed 1 base at V and 7 bases at J, with 16 bases between. CDR3 length: 15 residues. CDR3 DNA sequence: TGTGCCAGCAGTGAATCATACTTCCCGGCGGGGACCCAGTACTTC. This sequence encodes CASSESYFPAGTQYF.

This clone was seen more than once but under ten times. The V and J genes are TRBV5-1 and TRBJ2-7; the D is unclear. Germline loops: CDR1 SGHRS, CDR2 YFSETQ. Trimming took 5 bases from V and 6 from J, leaving 15 bases between them. CDR3 length: 13 amino acids. CDR3 sequence (DNA): TGCGCCAGCAGACCCAACTTACCGTCCGAGCAGTACTTC. Translated, it gives CASRPNLPSEQYF. The full variable domain, its missing parts supplied by reference TRBV5-1 and TRBJ2-7, is KAGVTQTPRYLIKTRGQQVTLSCSPISGHRSVSWYQQTPGQGLQFLFEYFSETQRNKGNFPGRFSGRQFSNSRSEMNVSTLELGDSALYLCASRPNLPSEQYFGPGTRLTVT.

Only a few counts were recorded for this clone. The chain recombines TRBV29-1 with TRBJ1-2, with 8 nucleotides matching TRBD1. J lost 1 base, V lost 7 bases, and 2 bases had no gene match. Germline V gene lookup returns CDR1 SQVTM and CDR2 ANQGSEA. This CDR3 region has 12 residues. The CDR3 reads CSAGQGNYGYTF. CDR3 sequence (DNA): TGCAGCGCCGGACAGGGTAACTATGGCTACACCTTC.

V usage is TRBV18 and J usage is TRBJ1-1; D might be TRBD1 (5 bases). V lost 5 bases to trimming and J lost 3 bases, with 16 bases between them. CDR1 is KGHSH, CDR2 LQKENI, per germline. The CDR3 sequence is 15 residues long. CDR3 loop: CASSNDQIGDTEAFF. In nucleotides, the CDR3 is TGTGCCAGCTCAAATGACCAGATAGGGGACACTGAAGCTTTCTTT.

The chain recombines TRBV7-2 with TRBJ2-7; 7 bases agree with TRBD2. V shed 3 bases, J shed 3 bases, and the junction held 2 bases outside the gene matches. Germline CDR1 SGHTA, CDR2 FQGNSA. The CDR3 sequence is 13 residues long. The CDR3 DNA reads as TGTGCCAGCAGCTTCGGCGGGAGCTACGAGCAGTACTTC. Protein: CASSFGGSYEQYF.

This rearrangement joins TRBV30 to TRBJ2-1; 14 bases fit TRBD2. The CDR3 contains 19 residues. Germline loops: CDR1 GTSNPN, CDR2 SVGIG (reference sequence). V gave up 0 bases and J gave up 8 bases; unmatched junction bases: 15. The DNA for the CDR3 is TGTGCCTGGAGTGTACTGAGAGGGACTAGCGGGAGTTTGGTAGATGAGCAGTTCTTC. It specifies CAWSVLRGTSGSLVDEQFF. The full variable domain, in which reference TRBV30 and TRBJ2-1 provide the parts outside the CDR3, is SQTIHQWPATLVQPVGSPLSLECTVEGTSNPNLYWYRQAAGRGLQLLFYSVGIGQISSEVPQNLSASRPQDRQFILSSKKLLLSDSGFYLCAWSVLRGTSGSLVDEQFFGPGTRLTVL.

The genes are TRBV11-2 and TRBJ1-1; D unclear. With 1 base removed from V and 6 bases from J, the gap between germline ends came to 6 bases. The CDR3 runs to 12 residues. In germline, CDR1 is SGHAT, CDR2 FQNNGV. CDR3 loop: CASSLGVAEAFF. The CDR3 DNA is TGTGCCAGCAGCTTAGGCGTGGCTGAAGCTTTCTTT.

This clone was seen a few times. The chain uses TRBV10-3 and TRBJ2-5, with D perhaps matching TRBD2 (5 bases). The CDR3 has 11 amino acids. V dropped 5 bases and J dropped 5 bases, with 6 bases sitting between them. The V gene's germline CDR1 is ENHRY and CDR2 SYGVKD. The CDR3 is CAISTGETQYF. The CDR3 DNA is TGTGCCATCAGTACGGGGGAGACCCAGTACTTC.

The chain employs TRBV15 and TRBJ1-1; possibly TRBD1 for D (5 bases). The CDR3 totals 14 residues. CDR1 and CDR2 from the germline V gene are LNHNV and YYDKDF (reference sequence). V was clipped by 0 bases and J by 2 bases, with 7 bases between them. In nucleotides, the CDR3 is TGTGCCACCAGCAGAGACAGGGCCAACACTGAAGCTTTCTTT. Its protein product is CATSRDRANTEAFF.

This clone was observed once. V and J are TRBV6-1 and TRBJ1-5, with D perhaps TRBD1 (6 bases). Per germline, CDR1 MNHNS and CDR2 SASEGT. Trimming pared 3 bases from V and 5 bases from J, leaving 17 bases between. This CDR3 spans 16 amino acids. CDR3 DNA sequence: TGTGCCAGCAGTGAGCGCGTCCGGGACATACATCAGCCCCAGCATTTT. Encoded protein: CASSERVRDIHQPQHF.

This clone was detected a few times. The chain employs TRBV14 and TRBJ2-1; 8 bases line up with TRBD2. V dropped 4 bases and J dropped 1; count of bases not matched to a gene: 0. Germline V gene data show CDR1 as SGHDN and CDR2 as FVKESK. CDR3 size: 14 residues. This chain's CDR3 is CASSRGGSYNEQFF. DNA for the CDR3: TGTGCCAGCAGCCGCGGGGGGTCCTACAATGAGCAGTTCTTC.

This rearrangement joins TRBV7-9 to TRBJ1-2; 7 bases fit TRBD1. CDR1 and CDR2 (germline): SEHNR, FQNEAQ (reference sequence). CDR3 length equals 13 residues. Unmatched junction bases numbered 6, after V lost 4 bases and J lost 7 bases. The CDR3 DNA sequence: TGTGCCAGCAGCTCGGGGACAGCCTTTGGCTACACCTTC. This sequence encodes CASSSGTAFGYTF.

This clone was seen a handful of times. V gene TRBV6-1 combines with J gene TRBJ2-1; TRBD2 might be the D (6 bases). V lost 3 bases and J 2 bases, leaving 14 bases between the germline ends. The CDR3 spans 16 residues. Germline V CDR1 and CDR2: MNHNS, SASEGT. In DNA, the CDR3 is TGTGCCAGCAGTGATCGAGCGGGCGCTCCCTACAATGAGCAGTTCTTC. Its translation: CASSDRAGAPYNEQFF.

This clone was observed a few times. This rearrangement joins TRBV12-5 to TRBJ2-3; D may be TRBD2 (5 bases). V gave up 6 bases and J gave up 2 bases, with 6 bases separating them. This CDR3 has 12 residues. Germline lookup yields CDR1 LGHNT and CDR2 FRNRAP. CDR3 nucleotides: TGTGCTAGTGGGGGAGCCACAGATACGCAGTATTTT. Encoded protein: CASGGATDTQYF.

This clone was recorded a few times. The V call is TRBV5-1, the J call TRBJ2-5; TRBD2 matches 7 bases. Germline CDR1 reads SGHRS; CDR2 reads YFSETQ. The V and J ends lost 0 bases and 1 base, in that order; junction bases with no gene match: 3. The CDR3 runs 15 residues. In DNA form, the CDR3 reads TGCGCCAGCAGCTTGGTGTTAGCGGGCCAAGAGACCCAGTACTTC. Its protein is CASSLVLAGQETQYF.